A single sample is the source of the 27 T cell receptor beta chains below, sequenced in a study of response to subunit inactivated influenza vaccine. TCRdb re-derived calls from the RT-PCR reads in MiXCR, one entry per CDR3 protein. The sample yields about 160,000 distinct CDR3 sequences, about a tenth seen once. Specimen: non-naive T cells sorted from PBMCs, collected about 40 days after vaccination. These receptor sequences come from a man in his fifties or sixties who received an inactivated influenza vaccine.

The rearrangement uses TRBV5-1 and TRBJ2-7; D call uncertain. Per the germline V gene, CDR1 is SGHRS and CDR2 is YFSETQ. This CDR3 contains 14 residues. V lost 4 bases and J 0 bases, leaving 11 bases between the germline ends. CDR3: CASSADVSSYEQYF. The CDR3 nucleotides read TGCGCCAGCAGCGCGGACGTTAGCTCCTACGAGCAGTACTTC.

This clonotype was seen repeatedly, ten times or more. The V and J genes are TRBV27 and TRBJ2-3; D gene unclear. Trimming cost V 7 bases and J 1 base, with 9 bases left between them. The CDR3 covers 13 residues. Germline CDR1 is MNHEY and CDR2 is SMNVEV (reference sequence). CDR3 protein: CASNRAGTDTQYF. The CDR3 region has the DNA TGTGCCAGCAATAGGGCGGGCACAGATACGCAGTATTTT.

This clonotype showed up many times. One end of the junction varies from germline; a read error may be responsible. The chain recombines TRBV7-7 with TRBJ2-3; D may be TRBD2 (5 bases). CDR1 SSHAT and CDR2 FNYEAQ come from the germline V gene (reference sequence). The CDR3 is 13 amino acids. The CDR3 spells CASSTGGTDTQYF. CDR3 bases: TGTGCTAGCAGCACCGGGGGCACAGATACGCAGTATTTT.

The CDR3 sequence: CASSPTGDRAYGYTF. Written as DNA, the CDR3 is TGTGCCAGCAGCCCCACAGGGGATCGGGCCTATGGCTACACCTTC. This sequence joins TRBV3-1 and TRBJ1-2, with 7 bases fitting TRBD1. Losses at the gene ends were 4 bases for V and 4 bases for J; bases not matched to a gene: 9. Germline CDR1 reads LGHDT; CDR2 reads YNNKEL (reference sequence). The CDR3 is made up of 15 amino acids.

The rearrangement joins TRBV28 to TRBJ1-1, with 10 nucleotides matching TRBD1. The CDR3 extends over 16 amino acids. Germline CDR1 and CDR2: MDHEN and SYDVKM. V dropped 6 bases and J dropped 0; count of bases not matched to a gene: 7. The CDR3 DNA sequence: TGTGCCAGCAGGAGGACAGGGGGACCTTTGAACACTGAAGCTTTCTTT. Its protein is CASRRTGGPLNTEAFF.

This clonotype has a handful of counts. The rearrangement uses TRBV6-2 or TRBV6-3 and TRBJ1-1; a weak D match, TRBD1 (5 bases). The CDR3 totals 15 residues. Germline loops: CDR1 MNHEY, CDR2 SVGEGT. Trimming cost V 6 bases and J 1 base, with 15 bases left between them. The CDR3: CASSSRDGGNTEAFF. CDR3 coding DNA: TGTGCCAGCAGCAGTAGGGACGGCGGGAACACTGAAGCTTTCTTT.

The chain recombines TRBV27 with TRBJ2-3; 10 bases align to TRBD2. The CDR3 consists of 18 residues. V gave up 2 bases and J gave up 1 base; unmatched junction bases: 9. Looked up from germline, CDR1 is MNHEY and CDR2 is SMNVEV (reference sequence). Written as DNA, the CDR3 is TGTGCCAGCAGTTTAGGGCTAGCGGGGGCGCTACGCACAGATACGCAGTATTTT. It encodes CASSLGLAGALRTDTQYF.

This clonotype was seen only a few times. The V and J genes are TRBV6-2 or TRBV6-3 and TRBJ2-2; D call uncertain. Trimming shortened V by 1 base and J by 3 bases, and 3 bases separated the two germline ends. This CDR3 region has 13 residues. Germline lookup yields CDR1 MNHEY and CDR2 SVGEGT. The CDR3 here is CASSYFYTGELFF. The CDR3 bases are TGTGCCAGCAGTTACTTCTACACCGGGGAGCTGTTTTTT.

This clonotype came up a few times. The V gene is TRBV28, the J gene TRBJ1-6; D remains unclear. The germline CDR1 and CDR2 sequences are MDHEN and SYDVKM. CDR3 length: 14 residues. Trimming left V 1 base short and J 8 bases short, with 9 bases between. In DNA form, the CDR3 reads TGTGCCAGCAGTTTATCCGGGAGGCATTCACCCCTCCACTTT. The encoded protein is CASSLSGRHSPLHF. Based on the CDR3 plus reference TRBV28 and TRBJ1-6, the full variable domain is DVKVTQSSRYLVKRTGEKVFLECVQDMDHENMFWYRQDPGLGLRLIYFSYDVKMKEKGDIPEGYSVSREKKERFSLILESASTNQTSMYLCASSLSGRHSPLHFGNGTRLTVT.

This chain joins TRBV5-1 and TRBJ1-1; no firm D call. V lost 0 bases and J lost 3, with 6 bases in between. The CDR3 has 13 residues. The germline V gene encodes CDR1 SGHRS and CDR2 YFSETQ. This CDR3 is CASSLALHTEAFF. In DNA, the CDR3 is TGCGCCAGCAGCTTGGCCCTCCACACTGAAGCTTTCTTT.

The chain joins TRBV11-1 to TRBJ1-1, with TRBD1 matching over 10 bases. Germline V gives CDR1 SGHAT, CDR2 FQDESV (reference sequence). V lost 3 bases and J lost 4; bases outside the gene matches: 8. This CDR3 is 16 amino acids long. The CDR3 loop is CASSFPPGQGSTEAFF. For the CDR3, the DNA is TGTGCCAGCAGCTTCCCCCCGGGACAGGGGTCCACTGAAGCTTTCTTT.

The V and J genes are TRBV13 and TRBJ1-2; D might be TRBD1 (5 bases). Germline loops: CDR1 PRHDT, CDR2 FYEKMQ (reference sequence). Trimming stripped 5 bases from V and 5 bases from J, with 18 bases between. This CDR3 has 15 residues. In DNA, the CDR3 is TGTGCCAGCAGCCTACCCGGGGAGTCAGGGTATGGCTACACCTTC. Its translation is CASSLPGESGYGYTF. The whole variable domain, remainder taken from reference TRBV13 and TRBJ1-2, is AAGVIQSPRHLIKEKRETATLKCYPIPRHDTVYWYQQGPGQDPQFLISFYEKMQSDKGSIPDRFSAQQFSDYHSELNMSSLELGDSALYFCASSLPGESGYGYTFGSGTRLTVV.

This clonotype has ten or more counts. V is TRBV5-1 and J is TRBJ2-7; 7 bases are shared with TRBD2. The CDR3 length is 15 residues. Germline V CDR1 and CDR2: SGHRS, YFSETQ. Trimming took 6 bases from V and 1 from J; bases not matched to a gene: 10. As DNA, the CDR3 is TGCGCCAGCACGCCCTGGGGCGGGGGTTCCTACGAGCAGTACTTC. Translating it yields CASTPWGGGSYEQYF.

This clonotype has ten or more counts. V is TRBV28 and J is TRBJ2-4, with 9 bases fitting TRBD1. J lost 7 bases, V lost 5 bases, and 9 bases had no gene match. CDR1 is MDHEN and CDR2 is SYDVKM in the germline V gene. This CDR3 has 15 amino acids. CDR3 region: CASSAPGTGLNIQYF. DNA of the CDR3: TGTGCCAGCAGTGCCCCCGGGACAGGGCTGAACATTCAGTACTTC.

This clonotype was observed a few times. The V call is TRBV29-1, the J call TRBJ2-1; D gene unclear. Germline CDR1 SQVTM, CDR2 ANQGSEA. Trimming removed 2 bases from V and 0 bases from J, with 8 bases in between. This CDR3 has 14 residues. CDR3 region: CSVERKSSYNEQFF. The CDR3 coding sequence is TGCAGCGTTGAACGGAAGAGCTCCTACAATGAGCAGTTCTTC.

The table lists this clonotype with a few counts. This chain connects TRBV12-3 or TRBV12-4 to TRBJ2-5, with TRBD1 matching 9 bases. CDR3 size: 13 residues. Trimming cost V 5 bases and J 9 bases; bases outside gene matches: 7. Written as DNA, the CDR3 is TGTGCCAGCAGTCGAGACAGGGGGGTGCCCCAGTACTTC. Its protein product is CASSRDRGVPQYF.

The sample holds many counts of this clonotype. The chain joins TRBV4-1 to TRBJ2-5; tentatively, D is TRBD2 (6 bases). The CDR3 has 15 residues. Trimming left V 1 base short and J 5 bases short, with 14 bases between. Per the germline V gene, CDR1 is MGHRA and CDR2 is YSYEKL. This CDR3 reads CASSQGEAGFETQYF. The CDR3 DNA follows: TGCGCCAGCAGCCAAGGGGAGGCAGGGTTTGAGACCCAGTACTTC.

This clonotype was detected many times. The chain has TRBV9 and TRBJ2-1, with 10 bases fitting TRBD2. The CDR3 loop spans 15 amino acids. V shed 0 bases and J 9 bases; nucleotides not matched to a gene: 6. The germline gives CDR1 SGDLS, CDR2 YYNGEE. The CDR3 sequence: CASSVASGRQREQFF. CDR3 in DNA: TGTGCCAGCAGCGTAGCTAGCGGGAGACAGCGTGAGCAGTTCTTC.

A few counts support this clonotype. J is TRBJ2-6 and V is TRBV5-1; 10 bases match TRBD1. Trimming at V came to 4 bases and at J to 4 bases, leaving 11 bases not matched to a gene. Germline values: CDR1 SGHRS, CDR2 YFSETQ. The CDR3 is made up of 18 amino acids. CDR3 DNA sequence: TGCGCCAGCAGCAGGGACAGGGGCCCCAGCTCGGGGGCCAACGTCCTGACTTTC. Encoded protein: CASSRDRGPSSGANVLTF. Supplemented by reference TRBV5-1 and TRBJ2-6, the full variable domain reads KAGVTQTPRYLIKTRGQQVTLSCSPISGHRSVSWYQQTPGQGLQFLFEYFSETQRNKGNFPGRFSGRQFSNSRSEMNVSTLELGDSALYLCASSRDRGPSSGANVLTFGAGSRLTVL.

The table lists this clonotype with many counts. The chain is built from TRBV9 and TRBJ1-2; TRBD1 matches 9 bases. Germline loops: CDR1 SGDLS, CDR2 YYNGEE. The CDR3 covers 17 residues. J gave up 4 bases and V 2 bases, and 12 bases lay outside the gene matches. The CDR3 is CASSVEQGAGSGYGYTF. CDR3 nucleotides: TGTGCCAGCAGCGTCGAACAGGGGGCAGGATCTGGCTATGGCTACACCTTC.

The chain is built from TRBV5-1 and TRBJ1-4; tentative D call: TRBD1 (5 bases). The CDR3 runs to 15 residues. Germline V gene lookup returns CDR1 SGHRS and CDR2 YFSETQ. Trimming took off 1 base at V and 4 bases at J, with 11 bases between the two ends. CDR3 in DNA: TGCGCCAGCAGCTTGACAGGCGGAAGTAATGAAAAACTGTTTTTT. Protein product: CASSLTGGSNEKLFF. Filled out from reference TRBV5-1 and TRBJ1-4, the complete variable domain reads KAGVTQTPRYLIKTRGQQVTLSCSPISGHRSVSWYQQTPGQGLQFLFEYFSETQRNKGNFPGRFSGRQFSNSRSEMNVSTLELGDSALYLCASSLTGGSNEKLFFGSGTQLSVL.

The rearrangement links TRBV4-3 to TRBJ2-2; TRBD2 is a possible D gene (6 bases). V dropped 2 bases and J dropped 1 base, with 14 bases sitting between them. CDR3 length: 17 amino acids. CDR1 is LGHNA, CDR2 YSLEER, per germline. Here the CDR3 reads CASSQLTAGMNTGELFF. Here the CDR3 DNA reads TGCGCCAGCAGCCAACTTACGGCGGGGATGAACACCGGGGAGCTGTTTTTT.

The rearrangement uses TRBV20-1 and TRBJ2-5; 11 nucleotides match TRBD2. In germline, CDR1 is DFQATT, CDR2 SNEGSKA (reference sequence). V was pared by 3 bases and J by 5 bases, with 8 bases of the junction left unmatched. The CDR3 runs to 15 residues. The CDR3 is CSASFRLAGRETQYF. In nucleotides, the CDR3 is TGCAGTGCTAGCTTCCGACTAGCGGGAAGGGAGACCCAGTACTTC.

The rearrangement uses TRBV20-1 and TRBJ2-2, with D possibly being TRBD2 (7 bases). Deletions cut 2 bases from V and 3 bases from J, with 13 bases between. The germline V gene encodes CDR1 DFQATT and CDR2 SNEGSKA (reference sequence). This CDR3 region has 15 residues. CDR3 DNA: TGCAGTGCTAGAAAGGCGGGGGCCTACACCGGGGAGCTGTTTTTT. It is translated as CSARKAGAYTGELFF.

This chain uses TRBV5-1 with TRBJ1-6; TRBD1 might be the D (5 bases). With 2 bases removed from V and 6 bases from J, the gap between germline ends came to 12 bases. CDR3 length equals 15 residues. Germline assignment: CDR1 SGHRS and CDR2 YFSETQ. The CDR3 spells CASSLDGQINSPLHF. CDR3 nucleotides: TGCGCCAGCAGCTTAGACGGACAAATTAATTCACCCCTCCACTTT. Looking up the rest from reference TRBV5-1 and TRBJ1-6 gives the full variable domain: KAGVTQTPRYLIKTRGQQVTLSCSPISGHRSVSWYQQTPGQGLQFLFEYFSETQRNKGNFPGRFSGRQFSNSRSEMNVSTLELGDSALYLCASSLDGQINSPLHFGNGTRLTVT.

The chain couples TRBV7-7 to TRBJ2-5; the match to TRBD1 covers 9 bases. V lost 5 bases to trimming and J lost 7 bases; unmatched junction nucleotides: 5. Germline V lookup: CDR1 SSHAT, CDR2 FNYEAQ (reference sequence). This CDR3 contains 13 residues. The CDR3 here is CASSRDREGTQYF. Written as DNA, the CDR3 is TGTGCCAGCAGCAGGGACAGGGAAGGGACCCAGTACTTC. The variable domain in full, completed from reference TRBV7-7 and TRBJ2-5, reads GAGVSQSPRYKVTKRGQDVTLRCDPISSHATLYWYQQALGQGPEFLTYFNYEAQPDKSGLPSDRFSAERPEGSISTLTIQRTEQRDSAMYRCASSRDREGTQYFGPGTRLLVL.

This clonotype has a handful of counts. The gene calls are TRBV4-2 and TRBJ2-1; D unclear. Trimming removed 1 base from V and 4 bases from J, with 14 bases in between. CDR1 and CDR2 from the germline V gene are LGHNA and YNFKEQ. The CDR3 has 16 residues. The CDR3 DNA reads TGTGCCAGCAGCCAAGGATCGGCCCCCCCTTACAATGAGCAGTTCTTC. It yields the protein CASSQGSAPPYNEQFF.